This T cell receptor (beta chain) was recovered during a study of T cell repertoires in cytomegalovirus infection. Study summary: It was recently identified HLA-C-restricted and well-studied HLA-B-restricted CMV epitopes that the study used. Findings and limits, study-wide: CMV-specific TCR beta clonotypes restricted by HLA-C were the ones dominating the ex vivo response.

This clonotype was seen only a few times. Its cognate antigen is unknown. TCRdb analysed the reads with MiXCR anew, one entry per CDR3 protein. The data contain 90,000 to 120,000 distinct CDR3 sequences, around 40% of them singletons. This TCR derives from a human donor in good health (CMV status not recorded). Some clones in this sample may be carry-over from other donors' samples. Material: CD8+ T cells from cultured PBMCs, obtained from culture after CMV antigen stimulation.

The CDR3 DNA reads TGTGCTAGTGGTTTCCCGACTAGCGGGGAAAACTACAATGAGCAGTTCTTC. Translation: CASGFPTSGENYNEQFF. The chain couples TRBV12-5 to TRBJ2-1; 11 positions match TRBD2. The V gene's germline CDR1 is LGHNT and CDR2 FRNRAP. The CDR3 has 17 residues. The ends lost 3 bases at V and 3 bases at J; junction bases unmatched: 7.